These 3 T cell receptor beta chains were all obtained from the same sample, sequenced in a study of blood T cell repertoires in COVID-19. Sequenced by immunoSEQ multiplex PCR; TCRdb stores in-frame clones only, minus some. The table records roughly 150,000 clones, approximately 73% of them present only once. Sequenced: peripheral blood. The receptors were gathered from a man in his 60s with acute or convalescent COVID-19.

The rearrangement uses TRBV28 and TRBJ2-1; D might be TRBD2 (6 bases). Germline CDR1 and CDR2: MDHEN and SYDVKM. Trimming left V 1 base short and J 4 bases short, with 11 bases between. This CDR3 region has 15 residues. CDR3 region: CASSLLADGYNEQFF. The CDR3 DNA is TGTGCCAGCAGTTTATTAGCGGACGGGTACAATGAGCAGTTCTTC.

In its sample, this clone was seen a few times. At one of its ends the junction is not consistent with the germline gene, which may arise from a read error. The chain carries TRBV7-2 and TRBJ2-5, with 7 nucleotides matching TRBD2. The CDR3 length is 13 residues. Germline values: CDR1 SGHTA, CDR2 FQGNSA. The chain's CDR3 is CASSSDWAGVGNF. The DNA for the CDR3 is TGTGCCAGCAGCTCAGATTGGGCGGGAGTGGGGAACTTC. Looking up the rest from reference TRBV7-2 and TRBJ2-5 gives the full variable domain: GAGVSQSPSNKVTEKGKDVELRCDPISGHTALYWYRQSLGQGLEFLIYFQGNSAPDKSGLPSDRFSAERTGGSVSTLTIQRTQQEDSAVYLCASSSDWAGVGNFGPGTRLLVL.

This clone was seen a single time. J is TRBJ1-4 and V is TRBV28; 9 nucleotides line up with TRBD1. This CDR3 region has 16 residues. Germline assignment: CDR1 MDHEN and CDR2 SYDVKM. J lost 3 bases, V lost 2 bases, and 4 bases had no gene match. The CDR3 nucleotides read TGTGCCAGCAGTTTAGACAGGGGGGTTGCTAATGAAAAACTGTTTTTT. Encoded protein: CASSLDRGVANEKLFF.